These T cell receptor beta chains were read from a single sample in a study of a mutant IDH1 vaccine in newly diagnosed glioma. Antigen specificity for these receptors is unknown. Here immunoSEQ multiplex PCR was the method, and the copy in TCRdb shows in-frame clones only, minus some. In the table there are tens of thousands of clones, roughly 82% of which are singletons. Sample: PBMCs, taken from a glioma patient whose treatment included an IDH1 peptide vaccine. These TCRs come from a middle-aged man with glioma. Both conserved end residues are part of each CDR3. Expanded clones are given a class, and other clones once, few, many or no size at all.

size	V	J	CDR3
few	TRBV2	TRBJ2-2	CASNWESNTGELFF
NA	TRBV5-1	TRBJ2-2	CASSKGTGGLPANTGELFF
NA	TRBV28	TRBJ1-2	CASSLLRGAGGGYGYTF
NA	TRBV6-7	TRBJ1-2	CASSQRRESGGWMPGGYTF
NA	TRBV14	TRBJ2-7	CASSLFGTGADEQYF
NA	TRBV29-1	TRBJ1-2	CSVERDGPNYGYTF
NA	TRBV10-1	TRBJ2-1	CASSVSGGLAGGNEQFF
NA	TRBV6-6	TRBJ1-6	CASYGGGVVSPLHF
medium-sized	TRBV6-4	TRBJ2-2	CASSNGEAGELFF
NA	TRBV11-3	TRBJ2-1	CASSSNAIAGGRGREQFF
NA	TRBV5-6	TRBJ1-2	CASSLTGRNYGYTF
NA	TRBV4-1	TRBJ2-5	CASSHNPSGGSGETQYF
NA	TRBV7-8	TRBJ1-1	CASSLVFQGNTEAFF
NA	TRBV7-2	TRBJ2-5	CASSKDQETQYF
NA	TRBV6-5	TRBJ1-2	CASSTRGRGINGYTF
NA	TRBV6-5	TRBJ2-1	CASSYLASYNEQFF
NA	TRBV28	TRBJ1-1	CASSFGTVEAFF
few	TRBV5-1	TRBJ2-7	CASTPITSGSSYEQYF
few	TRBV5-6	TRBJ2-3	CASSSDRGPRDTQYF
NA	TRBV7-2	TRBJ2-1	CASSLRLADNEQFF
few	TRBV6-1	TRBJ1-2	CASSEIGYTF